The 26 T cell receptor beta chains below come from one sample, sequenced in a study of blood T cells in healthy people across ages. A J-beta primer mix and a sample-barcoded 5' primer were used in a second PCR of about 7 to 12 cycles. A single record per CDR3 protein comes from TCRdb applying MiXCR to the 5' RACE reads. The sample contains about 1,500,000 distinct CDR3 sequences, 28% of which appear only once. Sequencing input: blood. The receptors shown here come from a woman aged 25 to 39 in good health.

This clonotype occurred a few times. V and J are TRBV18 and TRBJ2-5, with D unresolved. This CDR3 comprises 14 residues. Germline CDR1 is KGHSH and CDR2 is LQKENI. V was cut by 2 bases and J by 2 bases, with 9 bases left in between. The CDR3 is CASSPGILQETQYF. The DNA for the CDR3 is TGTGCCAGCTCACCAGGCATCCTTCAAGAGACCCAGTACTTC.

This clonotype occurred a few times. V is TRBV9 and J is TRBJ2-3; D perhaps matches TRBD1 (5 bases). Germline V gives CDR1 SGDLS, CDR2 YYNGEE. The CDR3 runs to 15 residues. With 0 bases removed from V and 7 bases from J, the gap between germline ends came to 15 bases. Here the CDR3 reads CASSVAPDTQNTQYF. Here the CDR3 DNA reads TGTGCCAGCAGCGTAGCTCCGGACACCCAAAATACGCAGTATTTT. Full variable domain (remainder filled in from reference TRBV9 and TRBJ2-3): DSGVTQTPKHLITATGQRVTLRCSPRSGDLSVYWYQQSLDQGLQFLIQYYNGEERAKGNILERFSAQQFPDLHSELNLSSLELGDSALYFCASSVAPDTQNTQYFGPGTRLTVL.

This clonotype appeared many times. V gene TRBV29-1 combines with J gene TRBJ2-7, with unresolved D. V was trimmed by 5 bases and J by 2 bases, leaving 7 bases between them. This CDR3 is built from 11 residues. CDR1 and CDR2 from the germline V gene are SQVTM and ANQGSEA. The DNA of the CDR3 is TGCAGCGTTCTCTCCCCCTACGAGCAGTACTTC. Protein sequence: CSVLSPYEQYF.

In DNA, the CDR3 is TGTGCCAGCAGTGGATCAGGGGAGGTTCAGCCCCAGCATTTT. It encodes CASSGSGEVQPQHF. The chain carries TRBV2 and TRBJ1-5, with a possible D match to TRBD1 (6 bases). The germline CDR1 and CDR2 sequences are SNHLY and FYNNEI. The CDR3 loop spans 14 amino acids. V lost 4 bases, J lost 6 bases, and 13 bases lay in between. Full variable domain (outside the CDR3, taken from reference TRBV2 and TRBJ1-5): EPEVTQTPSHQVTQMGQEVILRCVPISNHLYFYWYRQILGQKVEFLVSFYNNEISEKSEIFDDQFSVERPDGSNFTLKIRSTKLEDSAMYFCASSGSGEVQPQHFGDGTRLSIL.

This clonotype was counted many times. The chain links TRBV20-1 to TRBJ2-3; TRBD2 agrees at 14 bases. The V gene end was trimmed by 6 bases and the J gene end by 4 bases; junction bases not matched to a gene: 6. This CDR3 has 15 amino acids. The germline CDR1 and CDR2 sequences are DFQATT and SNEGSKA (reference sequence). In DNA form, the CDR3 reads TGCAGTGCGCCGGGACTAGCGGGAGACGCAGATACGCAGTATTTT. Translating it yields CSAPGLAGDADTQYF.

The chain carries TRBV28 and TRBJ1-6; unclear D gene. V shed 2 bases and J shed 9 bases, with 14 bases lying between them. The CDR3 is made up of 15 amino acids. Germline CDR1 reads MDHEN; CDR2 reads SYDVKM. The chain's CDR3 is CASSLGRRRISPLHF. DNA for the CDR3: TGTGCCAGCAGTTTAGGGAGGAGGCGGATTTCACCCCTCCACTTT. Together with reference TRBV28 and TRBJ1-6, the CDR3 gives the full variable domain: DVKVTQSSRYLVKRTGEKVFLECVQDMDHENMFWYRQDPGLGLRLIYFSYDVKMKEKGDIPEGYSVSREKKERFSLILESASTNQTSMYLCASSLGRRRISPLHFGNGTRLTVT.

Ten or more counts support this clonotype. The chain joins TRBV5-1 to TRBJ2-1; a weak D match, TRBD1 (6 bases). Deletions cut 5 bases from V and 8 bases from J, with 20 bases between. The CDR3 length is 15 residues. Germline V CDR1 and CDR2: SGHRS, YFSETQ. The CDR3 bases are TGCGCCAGCAGGAAAGGACAGCCCTTGGGGGATGAGCAGTTCTTC. Translation: CASRKGQPLGDEQFF.

This clonotype was counted only a few times. This chain uses TRBV28 with TRBJ2-4, with TRBD2 identical over 7 bases. CDR1 MDHEN and CDR2 SYDVKM come from the germline V gene. This CDR3 region has 15 residues. J lost 4 bases, V lost 2 bases, and 5 bases had no gene match. CDR3 coding DNA: TGTGCCAGCAGTTTAGGGGGAGGGCCTAAAAACATTCAGTACTTC. The encoded protein is CASSLGGGPKNIQYF.

The table lists this clonotype with a few counts. The chain uses TRBV20-1 and TRBJ1-2; D perhaps matches TRBD1 (5 bases). Trimming took 5 bases from V and 3 from J, leaving 10 bases between them. Germline V CDR1 and CDR2: DFQATT, SNEGSKA (reference sequence). There are 12 residues in the CDR3. CDR3 nucleotides: TGCAGTGCTGCCGTAGGGGACTATGGCTACACCTTC. Its translation is CSAAVGDYGYTF.

The chain couples TRBV4-1 to TRBJ2-5; 10 bases map to TRBD2. CDR1 and CDR2 from the germline V gene are MGHRA and YSYEKL. V gave up 1 base and J gave up 1 base; unmatched junction bases: 9. This CDR3 has 18 residues. The CDR3 loop reads CASSQVGSGGTPQETQYF. The CDR3 bases are TGCGCCAGCAGCCAAGTGGGTAGCGGGGGGACCCCCCAAGAGACCCAGTACTTC.

This clonotype was found once. The chain is built from TRBV5-1 and TRBJ2-3, with D possibly being TRBD2 (7 bases). This CDR3 is 15 amino acids long. Per the germline V gene, CDR1 is SGHRS and CDR2 is YFSETQ. V was shortened by 1 base and J by 6 bases, with 15 bases between the two germline ends. The CDR3 loop is CASSLRGGASDTQYF. The CDR3 DNA is TGCGCCAGCAGCTTGCGAGGGGGGGCAAGTGATACGCAGTATTTT.

About this clonotype itself: Since a much larger clone is just one base distant, this may be a read error. The chain couples TRBV27 to TRBJ1-1, with D possibly matching TRBD1 (5 bases). The CDR3 sequence is 14 residues long. Germline V gives CDR1 MNHEY, CDR2 SMNVEV (reference sequence). The CDR3 nucleotides are TGTACCAGCAGTTCCATCGGGACTCCTAATAGGGCTTTCTTT. Translation: CTSSSIGTPNRAFF.

The chain uses TRBV7-6 and TRBJ1-6, with TRBD1 matching 9 bases. The CDR3 is made up of 18 amino acids. Germline V gene data show CDR1 as SGHVS and CDR2 as FNYEAQ. J lost 0 bases, V lost 7 bases, and 10 bases had no gene match. The CDR3 bases are TGTGCCAGCAACTCCCGGGGACAGGGACCCTCCTATAATTCACCCCTCCACTTT. It translates to CASNSRGQGPSYNSPLHF.

Comments on this clonotype: The junction does not match germline at one end; this may be a read error. The chain uses TRBV3-1 and TRBJ2-7; unclear D gene. Germline values: CDR1 LGHDT, CDR2 YNNKEL (reference sequence). The CDR3 runs to 13 residues. The CDR3 here is CASSQTPSYDQYF. The CDR3 DNA sequence: TGTGCCAGCAGCCAAACGCCTTCCTACGACCAGTACTTC.

In this sample, this clonotype turned up many times. V usage is TRBV7-9 and J usage is TRBJ2-7; 7 positions match TRBD1. Unmatched junction bases numbered 3, after V lost 3 bases and J lost 1 base. Germline-derived CDR1 and CDR2 are SEHNR and FQNEAQ (reference sequence). CDR3 size: 14 residues. The CDR3 sequence is CASSFGQASYEQYF. CDR3 DNA sequence: TGTGCCAGCAGCTTTGGACAGGCGTCCTACGAGCAGTACTTC.

Comments on this clonotype: Given a much more abundant clone one base away, this may be a read error. The conserved closing phenylalanine or tryptophan is absent in this CDR3, likely reflecting a read error. The chain is built from TRBV18 and TRBJ2-1; D is ambiguous. Germline loops: CDR1 KGHSH, CDR2 LQKENI. The CDR3 length is 14 residues. Trimming pared 0 bases from V and 6 bases from J, leaving 9 bases between. CDR3 DNA: TGTGCCAGCTCACCACCGGCAGACCCCAATGAGCAGTTCGTC. It is translated as CASSPPADPNEQFV.

This clonotype has only a few counts. The V and J genes are TRBV9 and TRBJ2-1, with 8 bases identical to TRBD2. J was trimmed by 1 base and V by 3 bases; bases with no gene match: 3. The germline CDR1 and CDR2 sequences are SGDLS and YYNGEE. This CDR3 has 15 residues. CDR3 protein: CASSGRGASYNEQFF. In DNA, the CDR3 is TGTGCCAGCAGCGGGCGGGGGGCTTCCTACAATGAGCAGTTCTTC.

The chain is built from TRBV5-6 and TRBJ1-5, with 8 bases matching TRBD1. V shed 3 bases and J 2 bases; nucleotides not matched to a gene: 10. This CDR3 is built from 17 residues. Per the germline V gene, CDR1 is SGHDT and CDR2 is YYEEEE. The CDR3 spells CASSSGRAQGGNQPQHF. Written as DNA, the CDR3 is TGTGCCAGCAGCTCCGGACGGGCACAGGGGGGCAATCAGCCCCAGCATTTT.

Notes on this clonotype: At one boundary the junction diverges from the germline segment, which might be a read error. The CDR3 reads CSARDLGRSSYNEQYF. In nucleotides, the CDR3 is TGCAGCGCTAGAGATCTTGGCCGGTCCTCCTACAACGAGCAGTACTTC. The rearrangement joins TRBV20-1 to TRBJ2-1; the D is unclear. The end of the DNA fits TRBJ2-7 better, so the J call may be wrong. Germline-derived CDR1 and CDR2 are DFQATT and SNEGSKA (reference sequence). The CDR3 extends over 16 amino acids.

The gene calls are TRBV7-6 and TRBJ2-5; 7 positions match TRBD2. V was pared by 4 bases and J by 1 base, with 6 bases of the junction left unmatched. CDR1 SGHVS and CDR2 FNYEAQ come from the germline V gene. CDR3 length equals 15 residues. CDR3 loop: CASSSRGLGQETQYF. Here the CDR3 DNA reads TGTGCCAGCAGCTCGCGCGGACTAGGCCAAGAGACCCAGTACTTC.

At least ten counts were recorded for this clonotype. An end of the junction differs from the germline gene, which may be a read error. The chain carries TRBV5-1 and TRBJ2-4; 9 bases are a match to TRBD1. The germline CDR1 and CDR2 sequences are SGHRS and YFSETQ. The length of the CDR3 is 15 residues. The CDR3 DNA sequence: TGCACCAGCAGCTTGGGGGACAGGGATATTATCATTCAGTACTTC. Encoded protein: CTSSLGDRDIIIQYF.

This clonotype has ten or more counts. V is TRBV7-9 and J is TRBJ2-5; 15 bases fit TRBD2. The ends lost 3 bases at V and 2 bases at J; junction bases unmatched: 4. Germline V lookup: CDR1 SEHNR, CDR2 FQNEAQ (reference sequence). The CDR3 covers 17 residues. CDR3 sequence (DNA): TGTGCCAGCAGCTTGGGACTAGCGGGAGGAGGTCAAGAGACCCAGTACTTC. It is translated as CASSLGLAGGGQETQYF.

V usage is TRBV2 and J usage is TRBJ1-2, with 9 bases matching TRBD1. Per germline, CDR1 SNHLY and CDR2 FYNNEI. Losses at the gene ends were 6 bases for V and 8 bases for J; bases not matched to a gene: 16. The CDR3 covers 16 residues. CDR3 sequence (DNA): TGTGCCAGCAGCCTTCGGGGGACAGGGAAAAATTTGGGCTACACCTTC. This gives the protein CASSLRGTGKNLGYTF. Using reference TRBV2 and TRBJ1-2 for the parts outside the CDR3, the full variable domain is EPEVTQTPSHQVTQMGQEVILRCVPISNHLYFYWYRQILGQKVEFLVSFYNNEISEKSEIFDDQFSVERPDGSNFTLKIRSTKLEDSAMYFCASSLRGTGKNLGYTFGSGTRLTVV.

This clonotype was recorded only once. The CDR3 DNA sequence: TGTGCCAGCAGCTCCCCAGTCGCGGGGGATGAGCAGTTCTTC. As protein: CASSSPVAGDEQFF. The rearrangement links TRBV7-9 to TRBJ2-1; TRBD2 matches 7 bases. Germline CDR1 SEHNR, CDR2 FQNEAQ (reference sequence). V was clipped by 4 bases and J by 8 bases; unmatched bases: 8. The CDR3 is 14 residues long.

V gene TRBV20-1 combines with J gene TRBJ1-2; 10 nucleotides match TRBD1. The CDR3 totals 14 residues. Germline CDR1 DFQATT, CDR2 SNEGSKA (reference sequence). The J segment lost 3 bases and the V segment lost 3 bases, leaving 4 bases of the junction unmatched. DNA of the CDR3: TGCAGTGCTAGGGAGACAGGGGGCTACTATGGCTACACCTTC. Protein product: CSARETGGYYGYTF.

There are many counts of this clonotype. V and J are TRBV24-1 and TRBJ2-4; D not resolved. Germline V CDR1 and CDR2: KGHDR, SFDVKD. The V end was cut by 4 bases, the J end by 1 base, with 16 bases between. The CDR3 contains 17 residues. The CDR3 nucleotides are TGTGCCACCAGTGAGTTACTCGGTGGGTCGGCCAAAAACATTCAGTACTTC. Residues: CATSELLGGSAKNIQYF.